This T cell receptor (beta chain) was identified during a study of CD8+CD57+ T cells in acquired aplastic anemia. Study-wide results and limits: Simpson's diversity of CD8+ cells was not significantly different in patients compared with controls.

According to the study, genomic DNA was the template for TCR beta VDJ and CDR3 profiling. Via MiXCR, TCRdb re-called the reads, giving one row per CDR3 protein. The table shows tens of thousands of distinct CDR3 sequences, with roughly half occurring only once. The CDR3 consists of 12 residues. V was trimmed by 8 bases and J by 1 base, leaving 7 bases between them. Looked up from germline, CDR1 is SNHLY and CDR2 is FYNNEI. On this clonotype: Its antigen is unidentified.

This TCR was recovered from a human donor in good health, serving as a control. The chain couples TRBV2 to TRBJ2-3; D is uncertain. What was sequenced was sorted CD4+, CD8+, or CD8+CD57+ T cells (not recorded which) from PBMCs. The CDR3 sequence is CASLPGTDTQYF. In DNA, the CDR3 is TGTGCCAGCCTCCCAGGCACAGATACGCAGTATTTT.